This T cell receptor (beta chain) appears in the sequencing data of a study of radiation and T cells in renal cell carcinoma. Time point in this sample: blood 4 weeks post-SBRT, at nephrectomy. Documented treatment: 15 Gy SBRT to primary tumor, nephrectomy 4 weeks later. Profiled with immunoSEQ multiplex PCR; TCRdb holds only in-frame clones, not every one. The sample lists some 44,000 clones; about 84% were seen once. Trimming left V 7 bases short and J 0 bases short, with 10 bases between. Germline V gene sequence: CDR1 MNHNS, CDR2 SASEGT. This CDR3 is 13 amino acids long. The chain has TRBV6-1 and TRBJ2-7; perhaps TRBD2 as D (6 bases). Material: blood, obtained from a patient whose treatment included radiotherapy and nephrectomy. The receptor's source is a woman in her 70s with renal cell carcinoma. CDR3 sequence (DNA): TGTGCCAGCACTAGCGACAGCTCCTACGAGCAGTACTTC. Its translation: CASTSDSSYEQYF.